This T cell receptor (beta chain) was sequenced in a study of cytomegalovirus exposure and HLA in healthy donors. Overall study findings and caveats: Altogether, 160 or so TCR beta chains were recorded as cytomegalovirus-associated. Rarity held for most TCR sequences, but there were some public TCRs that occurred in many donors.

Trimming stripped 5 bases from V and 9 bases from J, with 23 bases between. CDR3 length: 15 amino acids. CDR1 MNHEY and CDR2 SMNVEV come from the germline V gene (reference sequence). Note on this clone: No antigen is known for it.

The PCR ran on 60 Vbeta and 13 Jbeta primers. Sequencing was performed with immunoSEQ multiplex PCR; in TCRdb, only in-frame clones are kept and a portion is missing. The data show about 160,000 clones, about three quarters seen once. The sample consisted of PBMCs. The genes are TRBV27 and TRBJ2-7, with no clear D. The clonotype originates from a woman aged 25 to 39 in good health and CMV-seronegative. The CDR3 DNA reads TGTGCCAGCAGTCCACCCCAGCTTTCTTTCGGGTTGCAGTACTTC. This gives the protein CASSPPQLSFGLQYF.